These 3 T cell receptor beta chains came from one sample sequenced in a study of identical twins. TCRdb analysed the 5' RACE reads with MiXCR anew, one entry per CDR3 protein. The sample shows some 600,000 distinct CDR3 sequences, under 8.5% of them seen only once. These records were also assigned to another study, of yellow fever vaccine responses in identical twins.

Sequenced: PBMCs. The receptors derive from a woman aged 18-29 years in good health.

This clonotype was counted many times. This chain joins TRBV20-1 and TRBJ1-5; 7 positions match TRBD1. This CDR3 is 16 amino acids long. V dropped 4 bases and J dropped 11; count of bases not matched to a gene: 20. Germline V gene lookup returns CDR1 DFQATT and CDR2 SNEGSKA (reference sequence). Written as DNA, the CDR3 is TGCAGTGCTAATACTGGGACAGACATACCGGGGTTGGCCCAGCATTTT. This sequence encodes CSANTGTDIPGLAQHF.

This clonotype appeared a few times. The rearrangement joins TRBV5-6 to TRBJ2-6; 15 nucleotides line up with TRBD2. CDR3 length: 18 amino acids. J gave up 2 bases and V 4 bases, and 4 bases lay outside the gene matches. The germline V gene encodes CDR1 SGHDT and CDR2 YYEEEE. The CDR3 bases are TGTGCCAGCAGCACTGGACTAGCGGGAGGGACTGGGGCCAACGTCCTGACTTTC. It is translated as CASSTGLAGGTGANVLTF. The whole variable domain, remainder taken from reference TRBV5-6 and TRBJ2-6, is DAGVTQSPTHLIKTRGQQVTLRCSPKSGHDTVSWYQQALGQGPQFIFQYYEEEERQRGNFPDRFSGHQFPNYSSELNVNALLLGDSALYLCASSTGLAGGTGANVLTFGAGSRLTVL.

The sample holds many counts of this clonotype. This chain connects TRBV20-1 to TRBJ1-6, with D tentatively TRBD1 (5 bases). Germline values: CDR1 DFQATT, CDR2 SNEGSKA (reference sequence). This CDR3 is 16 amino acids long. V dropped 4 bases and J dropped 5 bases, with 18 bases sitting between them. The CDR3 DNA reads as TGCAGTGCTAACCGCCGACATGGGGCGGATAATTCACCCCTCCACTTT. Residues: CSANRRHGADNSPLHF.